Listed here are 9 T cell receptor beta chains from one sample, sequenced in a study of regulatory T cells in long-lasting Graves disease. In building TCR beta libraries, iRepertoire HTBI primers were used together with Arm-PCR of CDR3 regions. TCRdb itself ran the multiplex PCR reads through MiXCR, one entry per CDR3 protein. The table records hundreds of thousands of distinct CDR3 sequences, more than 20% of them present only once. Documented time point: persistent/refractory GD, antithyroid drugs over 5 years with positive TRAb. Construction of the TCR library relied on RNA isolated from PBMCs. The sample consisted of peripheral blood mononuclear cells (PBMCs), taken when the disease was refractory, from a patient treated with antithyroid drugs. The receptors were sampled from a female donor with Graves disease.

This clonotype has at least ten counts. This sequence joins TRBV11-2 and TRBJ2-7, with D perhaps given as TRBD1 or TRBD2 (5 bases each). The CDR3 is 16 residues long. In germline, CDR1 is SGHAT, CDR2 FQNNGV. With 3 bases removed from V and 3 bases from J, the gap between germline ends came to 18 bases. CDR3 coding DNA: TGTGCCAGCAGCTTTGGGGTGCTTGGGGGTAGCTACGAGCAGTACTTC. It translates to CASSFGVLGGSYEQYF.

The chain uses TRBV27 and TRBJ1-1, with a possible D match to TRBD1 (5 bases). Germline CDR1 reads MNHEY; CDR2 reads SMNVEV (reference sequence). V lost 2 bases and J lost 6, with 10 bases in between. The CDR3 spans 13 residues. CDR3 loop: CASSLLGVPEAFF. The CDR3 nucleotides read TGTGCCAGCAGTTTACTGGGGGTGCCTGAAGCTTTCTTT.

The chain joins TRBV5-6 to TRBJ2-2; D not resolved. The CDR3 is 15 residues long. The germline CDR1 and CDR2 sequences are SGHDT and YYEEEE. The ends were cut back, 7 bases at V and 6 bases at J, with 19 bases in the middle. CDR3 nucleotide sequence: TGTGCCAGCTCCGTCACGCCCCCCTGGGCCGGGGAGCTGTTTTTT. It encodes CASSVTPPWAGELFF.

This clonotype was seen at least ten times. The rearrangement links TRBV11-2 to TRBJ2-7, with TRBD1 as a possible D gene (6 bases). V was cut by 5 bases and J by 3 bases, with 17 bases left in between. Germline CDR1 and CDR2: SGHAT and FQNNGV. The CDR3 runs 15 residues. CDR3 loop: CASSRTASNLYEQYF. The CDR3 DNA reads TGTGCCAGCAGCAGGACAGCCTCGAACCTCTACGAGCAGTACTTC.

The rearrangement links TRBV7-8 to TRBJ2-7; tentatively, D is TRBD2 (6 bases). The CDR3 is 16 residues long. Trimming shortened V by 1 base and J by 4 bases, and 17 bases separated the two germline ends. Germline V gene lookup returns CDR1 SGHVS and CDR2 FQNEAQ. This chain's CDR3 is CASSLGPPGLKYEQYF. DNA of the CDR3: TGTGCCAGCAGCTTAGGGCCGCCGGGACTGAAGTACGAGCAGTACTTC. Full variable domain (missing parts from reference TRBV7-8 and TRBJ2-7): GAGVSQSPRYKVAKRGQDVALRCDPISGHVSLFWYQQALGQGPEFLTYFQNEAQLDKSGLPSDRFFAERPEGSVSTLKIQRTQQEDSAVYLCASSLGPPGLKYEQYFGPGTRLTVT.

Comment on this clonotype: A much bigger clone sits one base away, suggesting this may be a read error. The chain carries TRBV12-3 or TRBV12-4 and TRBJ1-4; 7 positions agree with TRBD1. The CDR3 extends over 15 amino acids. Losses at the gene ends were 6 bases for V and 0 bases for J; bases not matched to a gene: 4. The CDR3 sequence: CASSPDRTTNEKLFF. CDR3 nucleotides: TGTGCCAGCAGCCCGGACAGGACAACTAATGAAAAACTGTTTTTT.

Points on this clonotype: Given a much more abundant clone one base away, this may be a read error. The J gene is TRBJ1-1, the V gene TRBV5-1; D gene ambiguous. Per the germline V gene, CDR1 is SGHRS and CDR2 is YFSETQ. V lost 0 bases and J lost 6, with 15 bases in between. The CDR3 contains 15 residues. CDR3 nucleotide sequence: TGCGCCAGCAGCTTGGACACAAGAGGTTTGGCTGAAGCTTTCTTT. Amino acids: CASSLDTRGLAEAFF.

For this clonotype: Its ends do not fully match the called genes, so a read error is possible. The rearrangement joins TRBV6-1 to TRBJ2-7, with D perhaps TRBD2 (6 bases). The germline V gene encodes CDR1 MNHNS and CDR2 SASEGT. CDR3 length: 14 amino acids. For the CDR3, the DNA is TGTGCCAGCATTGAAGGGACTGCCCCACACGAGCAGTACTTC. This translates into CASIEGTAPHEQYF.

This clonotype appeared many times. The chain employs TRBV12-3 or TRBV12-4 and TRBJ2-7; no firm D call. The CDR3 is 14 amino acids. V was shortened by 2 bases and J by 2 bases, with 10 bases between the two germline ends. CDR3 amino acids: CASSLNPVTYEQYF. Here the CDR3 DNA reads TGTGCCAGCAGTTTAAACCCGGTTACCTACGAGCAGTACTTC.